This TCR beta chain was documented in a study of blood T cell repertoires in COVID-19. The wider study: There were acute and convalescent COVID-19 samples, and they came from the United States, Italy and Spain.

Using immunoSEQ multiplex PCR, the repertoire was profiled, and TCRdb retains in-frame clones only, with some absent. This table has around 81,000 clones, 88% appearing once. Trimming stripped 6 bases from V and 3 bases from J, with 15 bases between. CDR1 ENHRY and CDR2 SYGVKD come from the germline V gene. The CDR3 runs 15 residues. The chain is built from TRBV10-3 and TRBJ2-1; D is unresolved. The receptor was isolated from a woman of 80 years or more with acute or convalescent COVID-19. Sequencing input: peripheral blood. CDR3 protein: CAIRELGEIYNEQFF. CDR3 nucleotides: TGTGCCATCAGGGAGCTTGGAGAAATCTACAATGAGCAGTTCTTC.